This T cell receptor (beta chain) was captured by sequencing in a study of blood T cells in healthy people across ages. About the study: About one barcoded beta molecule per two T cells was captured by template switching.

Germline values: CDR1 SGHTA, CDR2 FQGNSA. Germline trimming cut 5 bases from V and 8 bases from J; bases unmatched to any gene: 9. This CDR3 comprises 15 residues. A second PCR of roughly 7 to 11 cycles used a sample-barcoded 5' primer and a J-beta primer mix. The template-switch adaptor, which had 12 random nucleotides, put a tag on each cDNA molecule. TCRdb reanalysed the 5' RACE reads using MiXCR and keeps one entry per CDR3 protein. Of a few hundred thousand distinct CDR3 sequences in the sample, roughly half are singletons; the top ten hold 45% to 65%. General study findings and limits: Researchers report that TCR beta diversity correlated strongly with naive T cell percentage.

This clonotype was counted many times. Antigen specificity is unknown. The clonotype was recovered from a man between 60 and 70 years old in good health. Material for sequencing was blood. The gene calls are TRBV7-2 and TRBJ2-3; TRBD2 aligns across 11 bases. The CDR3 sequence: CASSLLAGAPGTQYF. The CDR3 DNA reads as TGTGCCAGCAGCCTACTAGCGGGGGCGCCCGGTACGCAGTATTTT. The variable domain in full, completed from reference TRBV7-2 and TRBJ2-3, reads GAGVSQSPSNKVTEKGKDVELRCDPISGHTALYWYRQSLGQGLEFLIYFQGNSAPDKSGLPSDRFSAERTGGSVSTLTIQRTQQEDSAVYLCASSLLAGAPGTQYFGPGTRLTVL.